The sequence of this TCR beta chain was determined in a study of human T cells and chemical hapten exposure. Study-wide results and caveats: PT1 expanded TCR numbers tracked positively with patch test score. Relative to control repertoires, expanded TCRs gave rise to significantly more large CDR3 similarity clusters.

Germline CDR1 MNHEY, CDR2 SMNVEV (reference sequence). The CDR3 consists of 11 residues. V lost 8 bases and J lost 4, with 7 bases in between. Time point of the sample: pre-sensitization, week 0. Treatment given: therapeutic diphenylcyclopropenone sensitization with weekly scalp DPC. How the authors handled the data: Sample TCR counts, which ranged from roughly 20,000 to 750,000, had a median of approximately 94,000. MiXCR was run by TCRdb on the RACE reads, yielding one entry per CDR3 protein. TCRdb's processing, not the authors', yielded these V and J calls. The sample shows 200,000 to 300,000 distinct CDR3 sequences, about 8.6% of them seen only once. This clonotype was seen more than once but under ten times. The target antigen is unknown.

The sequence came from a woman aged 40 to 55 with alopecia areata. Some clones in this sample may be carry-over from other donors' samples. Sample: whole blood, taken in connection with sensitization to the hapten diphenylcyclopropenone (DPC). The V and J genes are TRBV27 and TRBJ2-3; D unclear. This CDR3 is CASGRSDTQYF. The CDR3 bases are TGTGCCAGCGGACGGTCAGATACGCAGTATTTT.